This T cell receptor beta chain is drawn from a study of T cells in Graves' hyperthyroidism and ophthalmopathy. This clonotype showed up many times. No antigen is known for it. Overall study findings and caveats: Median prediction lead before ophthalmopathy onset was 5.5 to 7 months with the model. Ophthalmopathy and stable hyperthyroidism were separated by a 13 V-J model. Blood also held most thyroid clonotypes expanded beyond 0.001.

What was amplified from RNA transcripts were TCR beta CDR3 regions. HTBI primers were employed in a first-round RT-PCR of the TCR CDR3. TCRdb analysed the multiplex PCR reads with MiXCR anew, one entry per CDR3 protein. The sample shows around 620,000 distinct CDR3 sequences, roughly 16% of them seen only once. The PBMCs studied were ones that came from 9 to 10 ml fresh peripheral blood. This CDR3 has 11 residues. With 6 bases removed from V and 2 bases from J, the gap between germline ends came to 4 bases. CDR1 and CDR2 from the germline V gene are LGHNT and FRNRAP. J is TRBJ1-1 and V is TRBV12-5; D not certain. Sample: blood. The receptor comes from a woman aged 25 to 39 with Graves' hyperthyroidism. The CDR3 DNA reads TGTGCTAGTGGCAACAACACTGAAGCTTTCTTT. It yields the protein CASGNNTEAFF.